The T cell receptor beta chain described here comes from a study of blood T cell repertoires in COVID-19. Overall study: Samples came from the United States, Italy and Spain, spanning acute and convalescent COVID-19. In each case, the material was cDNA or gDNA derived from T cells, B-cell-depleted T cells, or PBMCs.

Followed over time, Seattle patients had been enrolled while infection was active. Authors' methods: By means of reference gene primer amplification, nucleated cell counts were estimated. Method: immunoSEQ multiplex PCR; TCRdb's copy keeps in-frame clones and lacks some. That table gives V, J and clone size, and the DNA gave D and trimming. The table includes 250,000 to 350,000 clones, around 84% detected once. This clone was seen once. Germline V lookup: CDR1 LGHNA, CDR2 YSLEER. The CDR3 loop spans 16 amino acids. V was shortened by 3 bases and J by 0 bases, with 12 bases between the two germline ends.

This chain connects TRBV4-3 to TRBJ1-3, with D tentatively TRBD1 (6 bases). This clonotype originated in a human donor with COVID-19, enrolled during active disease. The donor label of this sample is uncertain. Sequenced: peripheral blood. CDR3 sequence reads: CASSHVTGNSGNTIYF. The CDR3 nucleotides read TGCGCCAGCAGCCACGTCACAGGGAACTCTGGAAACACCATATATTTT.